This T cell receptor beta chain comes out of a study of blood T cell repertoires in COVID-19. Germline CDR1 and CDR2: SNHLY and FYNNEI. This CDR3 region has 14 residues. V lost 0 bases, J lost 7 bases, and 10 bases lay in between. Clones were read by immunoSEQ multiplex PCR, and TCRdb kept only the in-frame ones, dropping some. The sample carries tens of thousands of clones, approximately 90% recorded once. Sequences were obtained from peripheral blood. The TCR was taken from a human donor in a cohort sampled during active COVID-19. The rearrangement links TRBV2 to TRBJ1-5; D is perhaps TRBD1 (5 bases). The CDR3 protein is CASSEAGDYQPQHF. Written as DNA, the CDR3 is TGTGCCAGCAGTGAAGCGGGGGACTACCAGCCCCAGCATTTT.